The sequence of this T cell receptor beta chain was determined in a study of cytomegalovirus exposure and HLA in healthy donors. General study results and limits: It was shown in a later analysis that HLA-associated TCR beta chains were more clonally expanded than other, equally common chains. A later analysis linked around 15,000 TCR beta sequences to HLA alleles at 0.05 false discovery rate.

PCR amplification relied on 60 Vbeta primers (plus 13 Jbeta primers). The protocol was immunoSEQ multiplex PCR, while the TCRdb copy is restricted to in-frame clones and leaves out a portion. This sample carries about 160,000 clones, around 77% of them seen once, and the ten largest clones take approximately 1.5%. With regard to this clone: Antigen unknown.

Germline assignment: CDR1 SEHNR and CDR2 FQNEAQ (reference sequence). V lost 4 bases and J lost 0; bases outside the gene matches: 15. The CDR3 loop spans 19 amino acids. What was sequenced was PBMCs. The sequence derives from a man in his forties in good health and CMV-seronegative. V usage is TRBV7-9 and J usage is TRBJ1-3, with 7 bases that match TRBD1. The CDR3 is CASSSYPATGPLSGNTIYF. CDR3 sequence (DNA): TGTGCCAGCAGCTCTTACCCCGCGACAGGGCCGCTCTCTGGAAACACCATATATTTT.